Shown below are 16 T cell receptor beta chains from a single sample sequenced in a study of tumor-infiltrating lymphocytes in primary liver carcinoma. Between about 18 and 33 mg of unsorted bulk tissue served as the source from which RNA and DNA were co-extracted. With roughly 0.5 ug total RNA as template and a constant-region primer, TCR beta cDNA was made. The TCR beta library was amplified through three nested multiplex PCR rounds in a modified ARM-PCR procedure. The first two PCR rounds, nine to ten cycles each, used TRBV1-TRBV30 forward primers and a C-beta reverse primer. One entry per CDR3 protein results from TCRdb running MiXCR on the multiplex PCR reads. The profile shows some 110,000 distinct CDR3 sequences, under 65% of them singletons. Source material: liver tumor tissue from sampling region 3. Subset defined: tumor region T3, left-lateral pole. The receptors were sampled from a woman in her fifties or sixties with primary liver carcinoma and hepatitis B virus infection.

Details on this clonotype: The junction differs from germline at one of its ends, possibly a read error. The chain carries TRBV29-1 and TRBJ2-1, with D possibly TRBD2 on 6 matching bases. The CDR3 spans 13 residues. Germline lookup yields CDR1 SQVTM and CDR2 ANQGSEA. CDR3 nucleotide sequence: TGCAGCGCCCCAAAGGGTGGGGGGAATGAGGAGTTCTTC. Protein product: CSAPKGGGNEEFF.

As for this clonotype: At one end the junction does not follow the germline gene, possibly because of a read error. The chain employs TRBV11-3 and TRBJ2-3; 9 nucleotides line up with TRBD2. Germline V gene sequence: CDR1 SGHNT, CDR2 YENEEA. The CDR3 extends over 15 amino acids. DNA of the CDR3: TGTGCCATCAGCCTGGGACTAGCCAGCACAGATACGCACTATTTT. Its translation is CAISLGLASTDTHYF.

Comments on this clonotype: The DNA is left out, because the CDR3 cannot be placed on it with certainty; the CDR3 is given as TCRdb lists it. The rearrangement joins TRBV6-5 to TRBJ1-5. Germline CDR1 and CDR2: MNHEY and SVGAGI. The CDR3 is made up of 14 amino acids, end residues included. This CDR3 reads CASSWGVGNQPHHF.

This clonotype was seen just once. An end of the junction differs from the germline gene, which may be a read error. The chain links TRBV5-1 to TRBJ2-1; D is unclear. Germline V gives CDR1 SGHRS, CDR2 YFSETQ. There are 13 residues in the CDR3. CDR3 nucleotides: TGCGCCAGCAGCCCAGACTCCCACAATGAGCAGATCTTC. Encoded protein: CASSPDSHNEQIF.

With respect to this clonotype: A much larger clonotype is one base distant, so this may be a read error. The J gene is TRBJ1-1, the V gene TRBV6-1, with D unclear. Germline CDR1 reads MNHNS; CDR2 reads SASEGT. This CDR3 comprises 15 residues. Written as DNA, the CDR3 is TGTGCCAGCAGTGAAGTAACCGGTTCCTACACTGAAGTTTTCTTT. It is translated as CASSEVTGSYTEVFF.

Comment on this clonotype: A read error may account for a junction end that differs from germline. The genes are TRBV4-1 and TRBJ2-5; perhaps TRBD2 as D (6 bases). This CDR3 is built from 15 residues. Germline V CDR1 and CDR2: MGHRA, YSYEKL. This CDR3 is CASSQVGGSGETQHF. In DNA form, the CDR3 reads TGCGCCAGCAGCCAAGTTGGAGGGAGTGGAGAGACCCAGCACTTC.

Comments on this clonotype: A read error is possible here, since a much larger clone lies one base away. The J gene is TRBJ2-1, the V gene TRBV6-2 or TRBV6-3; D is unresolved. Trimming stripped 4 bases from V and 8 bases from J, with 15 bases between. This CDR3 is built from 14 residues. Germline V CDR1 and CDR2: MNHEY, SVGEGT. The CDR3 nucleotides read TGTGCCAGCAGTTGCTCGATGGTCCAGCATGAGCAGTTCTTC. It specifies CASSCSMVQHEQFF.

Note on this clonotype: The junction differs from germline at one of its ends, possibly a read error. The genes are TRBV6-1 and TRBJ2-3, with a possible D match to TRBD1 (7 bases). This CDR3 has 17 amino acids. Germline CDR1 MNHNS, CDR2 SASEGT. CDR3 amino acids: CGSRGDGGPFAGDTQYF. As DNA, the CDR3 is TGTGGCAGCAGGGGGGACGGAGGGCCCTTCGCAGGAGATACGCAGTATTTT.

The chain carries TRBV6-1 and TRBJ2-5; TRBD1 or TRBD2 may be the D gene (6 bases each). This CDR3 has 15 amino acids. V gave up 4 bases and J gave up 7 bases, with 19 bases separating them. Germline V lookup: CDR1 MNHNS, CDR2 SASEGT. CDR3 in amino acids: CASSARGDFLGTQYF. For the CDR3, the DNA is TGTGCCAGCAGTGCAAGGGGGGACTTCCTGGGGACCCAGTACTTC.

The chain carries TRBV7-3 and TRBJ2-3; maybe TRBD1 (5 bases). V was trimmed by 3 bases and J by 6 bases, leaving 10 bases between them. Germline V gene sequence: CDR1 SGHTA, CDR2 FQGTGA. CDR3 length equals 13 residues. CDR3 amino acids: CASSFGHSDTQYF. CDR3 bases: TGTGCCAGCAGCTTCGGACATTCGGATACGCAGTATTTT.

The CDR3, as DNA: TGTGCCAGCACTCCGGGGGCCCTCGGAAACACCATATATTTT. It translates to CASTPGALGNTIYF. This chain uses TRBV11-2 with TRBJ1-3; D possibly corresponds to TRBD1 (6 bases). V was clipped by 7 bases and J by 4 bases, with 14 bases between them. Germline assignment: CDR1 SGHAT and CDR2 FQNNGV. The length of the CDR3 is 14 residues.

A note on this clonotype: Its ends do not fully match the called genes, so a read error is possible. In nucleotides, the CDR3 is TGTGCCAGGAGCTTAGGGGGGCAGTCCTATGAGGAGTACTTC. This gives the protein CARSLGGQSYEEYF. The V call is TRBV7-9, the J call TRBJ2-7; D may correspond to TRBD1 or TRBD2 (6 bases each). CDR1 SEHNR and CDR2 FQNEAQ come from the germline V gene (reference sequence). The CDR3 contains 14 residues.

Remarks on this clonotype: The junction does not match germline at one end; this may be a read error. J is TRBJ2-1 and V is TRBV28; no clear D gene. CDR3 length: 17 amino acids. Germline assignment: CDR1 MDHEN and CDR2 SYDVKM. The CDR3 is CASSLETFVFSYNEQSF. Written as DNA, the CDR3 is TGTGCCAGCAGTTTAGAGACTTTTGTCTTCTCCTACAATGAGCAGTCCTTC.

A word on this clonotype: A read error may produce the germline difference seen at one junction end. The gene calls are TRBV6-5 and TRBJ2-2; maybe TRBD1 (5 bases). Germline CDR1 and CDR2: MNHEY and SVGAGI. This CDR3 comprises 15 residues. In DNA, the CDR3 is TGTGACAGCAGGGATGGAGATCGGGACACCGGGGAGCTGTTTTTT. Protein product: CDSRDGDRDTGELFF.

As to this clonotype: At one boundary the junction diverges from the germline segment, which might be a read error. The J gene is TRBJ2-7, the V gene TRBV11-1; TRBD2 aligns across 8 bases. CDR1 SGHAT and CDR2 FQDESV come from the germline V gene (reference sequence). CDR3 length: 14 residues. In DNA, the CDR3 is TGTACCAGTAGCGGGAAGAGGGCCACCTACGAGCACTACTTC. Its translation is CTSSGKRATYEHYF.

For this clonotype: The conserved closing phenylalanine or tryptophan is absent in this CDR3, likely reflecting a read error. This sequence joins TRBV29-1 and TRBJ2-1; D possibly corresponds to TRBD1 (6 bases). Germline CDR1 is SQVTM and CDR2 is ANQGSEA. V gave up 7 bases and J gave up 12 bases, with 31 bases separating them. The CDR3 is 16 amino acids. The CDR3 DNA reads TGCAGCGCCCCGGGACATGGGGCCGGAATCACAAAAGGGCAGTTCTTA. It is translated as CSAPGHGAGITKGQFL.